Each of the 23 T cell receptor beta chains below was sequenced from the same sample in a study of shared clonotypes between healthy human individuals. Selected positively for CCR7 and CD45RO-negative, naive CD8 cells excluded terminally differentiated effector memory CD45RA+ cells. Sequenced by immunoSEQ multiplex PCR; TCRdb stores in-frame clones only, minus some. The table records about 580,000 clones, about 98% of them present only once. Material for sequencing was naive CD8+ T cells sorted from blood. The source of these receptors is a man aged 25 to 40 in good health.

V and J are TRBV7-9 and TRBJ2-7; 8 nucleotides line up with TRBD2. Germline V gene sequence: CDR1 SEHNR, CDR2 FQNEAQ (reference sequence). Losses at the gene ends were 6 bases for V and 5 bases for J; bases not matched to a gene: 15. The CDR3 totals 16 residues. CDR3 residues: CASSPSMGLVYHEQYF. The CDR3 DNA sequence: TGTGCCAGCAGTCCTAGTATGGGACTAGTCTACCACGAGCAGTACTTC.

V is TRBV9 and J is TRBJ1-2; 7 bases line up with TRBD1. The germline gives CDR1 SGDLS, CDR2 YYNGEE. This CDR3 region has 17 residues. The ends lost 3 bases at V and 2 bases at J; junction bases unmatched: 13. The CDR3 DNA is TGTGCCAGCAGCGATCGAAGTACAGGGGAAATCAACTATGGCTACACCTTC. It codes for CASSDRSTGEINYGYTF.

This chain connects TRBV6-1 to TRBJ2-7, with D tentatively TRBD2 (6 bases). The CDR3 spans 13 residues. Per germline, CDR1 MNHNS and CDR2 SASEGT. Trimming pared 7 bases from V and 4 bases from J, leaving 14 bases between. CDR3 region: CASMRDPFYEQYF. The CDR3 nucleotides are TGTGCCAGCATGCGGGATCCCTTTTACGAGCAGTACTTC.

This clone appeared a single time. The same CDR3 can be traced to other DNA sequences in this sample. The rearrangement joins TRBV15 to TRBJ1-1; unclear D gene. Trimming pared 1 base from V and 1 base from J, leaving 4 bases between. This CDR3 spans 13 amino acids. Germline V CDR1 and CDR2: LNHNV, YYDKDF (reference sequence). CDR3 bases: TGTGCCACCAGCAGAGCAGAGAACACTGAAGCTTTCTTT. This codes for CATSRAENTEAFF.

This chain connects TRBV7-6 to TRBJ2-1; 8 bases agree with TRBD2. This CDR3 is built from 15 residues. CDR1 and CDR2 from the germline V gene are SGHVS and FNYEAQ. V was clipped by 0 bases and J by 8 bases; unmatched bases: 6. The CDR3 DNA is TGTGCCAGCAGCTTAGCCCCGGGACTAGGGTATGAGCAGTTCTTC. Translation: CASSLAPGLGYEQFF.

This chain uses TRBV19 with TRBJ1-2; TRBD1 agrees at 8 bases. CDR1 is LNHDA and CDR2 is SQIVND in the germline V gene (reference sequence). This CDR3 has 15 residues. V was clipped by 5 bases and J by 5 bases; unmatched bases: 10. CDR3 in amino acids: CASSWGDRGVYGYTF. The DNA of the CDR3 is TGTGCCAGTAGTTGGGGCGACAGGGGAGTTTATGGCTACACCTTC.

This rearrangement joins TRBV27 to TRBJ1-2; D is unclear. V lost 6 bases, J lost 4 bases, and 12 bases lay in between. The germline CDR1 and CDR2 sequences are MNHEY and SMNVEV (reference sequence). The CDR3 contains 13 residues. CDR3 residues: CASSPDRSYGYTF. Written as DNA, the CDR3 is TGTGCCAGCAGCCCGGACCGTTCCTATGGCTACACCTTC.

The rearrangement links TRBV7-2 to TRBJ2-7, with 14 bases fitting TRBD2. J was trimmed by 5 bases and V by 4 bases; bases with no gene match: 10. The CDR3 spans 17 residues. Germline CDR1 is SGHTA and CDR2 is FQGNSA. The chain's CDR3 is CASSSTHPGLAGDEQYF. The CDR3, as DNA: TGTGCCAGCAGCTCCACGCACCCGGGACTAGCGGGAGACGAGCAGTACTTC. The full variable domain, rest sourced from reference TRBV7-2 and TRBJ2-7, is GAGVSQSPSNKVTEKGKDVELRCDPISGHTALYWYRQSLGQGLEFLIYFQGNSAPDKSGLPSDRFSAERTGGSVSTLTIQRTQQEDSAVYLCASSSTHPGLAGDEQYFGPGTRLTVT.

The chain has TRBV10-3 and TRBJ2-1; possible D gene TRBD2, 6 bases. This CDR3 spans 14 amino acids. The V gene's germline CDR1 is ENHRY and CDR2 SYGVKD. V shed 6 bases and J shed 7 bases, with 16 bases lying between them. The CDR3 protein is CAISSPGAVNEQFF. The CDR3 DNA is TGTGCCATCAGCTCCCCGGGAGCGGTAAATGAGCAGTTCTTC.

The rearrangement uses TRBV19 and TRBJ2-7; possible D gene TRBD2, 5 bases. Trimming shortened V by 7 bases and J by 4 bases, and 14 bases separated the two germline ends. CDR3 length: 13 amino acids. Germline V lookup: CDR1 LNHDA, CDR2 SQIVND (reference sequence). CDR3 coding DNA: TGTGCCAGTACCTCATTCGAGGGTTACGAGCAGTACTTC. Its protein is CASTSFEGYEQYF.

The chain carries TRBV27 and TRBJ2-3, with 10 bases that match TRBD2. This CDR3 spans 16 amino acids. CDR1 and CDR2 (germline): MNHEY, SMNVEV (reference sequence). V lost 1 base and J lost 2; bases outside the gene matches: 3. CDR3 loop: CASSLWLAGDTDTQYF. CDR3 nucleotides: TGTGCCAGCAGTTTATGGCTAGCGGGAGACACAGATACGCAGTATTTT.

Only one count was recorded for this clone. This chain uses TRBV18 with TRBJ1-5; D is possibly TRBD1 (6 bases). V was clipped by 3 bases and J by 2 bases, with 17 bases between them. The CDR3 runs to 17 residues. Per germline, CDR1 KGHSH and CDR2 LQKENI. The DNA for the CDR3 is TGTGCCAGCTCACCTGTGGCAGGGGATATTGGCAATCAGCCCCAGCATTTT. As protein: CASSPVAGDIGNQPQHF.

This clone was seen once. This sample includes further DNA sequences coding for the same CDR3. The chain uses TRBV29-1 and TRBJ2-7; 9 positions match TRBD2. Germline CDR1 SQVTM, CDR2 ANQGSEA. The CDR3 is 13 residues long. V was pared by 6 bases and J by 1 base, with 4 bases of the junction left unmatched. For the CDR3, the DNA is TGCAGCGTAGCCCTAGCGGGGTCCTACGAGCAGTACTTC. Translation gives CSVALAGSYEQYF.

The rearrangement links TRBV10-2 to TRBJ1-5; no clear D. CDR1 is WSHSY, CDR2 SAAADI, per germline. The V gene lost 0 bases and the J gene lost 3 bases, with 3 bases spanning the gap. The CDR3 consists of 13 residues. The CDR3: CASSESSNQPQHF. CDR3 bases: TGCGCCAGCAGTGAGTCTTCCAATCAGCCCCAGCATTTT.

The rearrangement links TRBV14 to TRBJ2-3, with 7 nucleotides matching TRBD1. Germline V CDR1 and CDR2: SGHDN, FVKESK. This CDR3 spans 17 amino acids. The J segment lost 4 bases and the V segment lost 3 bases, leaving 13 bases of the junction unmatched. CDR3 loop: CASSQVTGALDPDTQYF. CDR3 DNA: TGTGCCAGCAGCCAGGTTACAGGGGCCCTCGACCCAGATACGCAGTATTTT.

This chain uses TRBV14 with TRBJ2-3; 11 nucleotides agree with TRBD2. The CDR3 spans 15 residues. The V and J ends lost 4 bases and 2 bases, in that order; junction bases with no gene match: 2. Germline lookup yields CDR1 SGHDN and CDR2 FVKESK. This CDR3 is CASSRLAGITDTQYF. The CDR3 DNA reads as TGTGCCAGCAGCCGACTAGCGGGAATCACAGATACGCAGTATTTT.

The gene calls are TRBV5-5 and TRBJ1-5; D uncertain. This CDR3 contains 13 residues. V lost 1 base and J 3 bases, leaving 5 bases between the germline ends. Germline V gene sequence: CDR1 SGHKS, CDR2 YYEKEE (reference sequence). CDR3 bases: TGTGCCAGCAGCTTGACAGTCAATCAGCCCCAGCATTTT. It is translated as CASSLTVNQPQHF.

The chain is built from TRBV6-5 and TRBJ2-7; D not certain. V was trimmed by 6 bases and J by 4 bases, leaving 19 bases between them. Germline CDR1 MNHEY, CDR2 SVGAGI. The CDR3 runs to 15 residues. The CDR3 reads CASSPQDGNLYEQYF. The CDR3, as DNA: TGTGCCAGCAGCCCCCAAGACGGAAACCTATACGAGCAGTACTTC.

The chain carries TRBV4-1 and TRBJ2-2; 12 bases align to TRBD2. Germline values: CDR1 MGHRA, CDR2 YSYEKL. The CDR3 extends over 17 amino acids. Losses at the gene ends were 1 base for V and 7 bases for J; bases not matched to a gene: 7. CDR3 sequence (DNA): TGCGCCAGCAGCCAAGCCCGGACTAGCGGGACCGGCGGGGAGCTGTTTTTT. Translating it yields CASSQARTSGTGGELFF.

The rearrangement links TRBV5-1 to TRBJ2-5; D possibly uses TRBD1 or TRBD2 (5 bases each). Germline V gene data show CDR1 as SGHRS and CDR2 as YFSETQ. Trimming shortened V by 4 bases and J by 0 bases, and 13 bases separated the two germline ends. CDR3 length: 15 amino acids. CDR3 residues: CASSAGTAYQETQYF. The CDR3 region has the DNA TGCGCCAGCAGCGCCGGGACCGCGTACCAAGAGACCCAGTACTTC.

The count of this clone is one. The V call is TRBV15, the J call TRBJ1-2; D call uncertain. The V end was cut by 0 bases, the J end by 5 bases, with 13 bases between. Germline loops: CDR1 LNHNV, CDR2 YYDKDF (reference sequence). The CDR3 contains 15 residues. The CDR3: CATSRDRIALYGYTF. As DNA, the CDR3 is TGTGCCACCAGCAGAGATCGCATAGCCCTATATGGCTACACCTTC.

The rearrangement uses TRBV7-9 and TRBJ2-2, with 11 nucleotides matching TRBD2. The germline V gene has CDR1 SEHNR and CDR2 FQNEAQ (reference sequence). The CDR3 loop spans 18 amino acids. V lost 2 bases to trimming and J lost 1 base; unmatched junction nucleotides: 6. The CDR3 reads CASSLWLGLAVNTGELFF. The CDR3 coding sequence is TGTGCCAGCAGCTTATGGTTGGGACTAGCGGTGAACACCGGGGAGCTGTTTTTT.

This rearrangement joins TRBV30 to TRBJ2-4, with no clear D. Germline V lookup: CDR1 GTSNPN, CDR2 SVGIG (reference sequence). This CDR3 has 14 amino acids. V dropped 3 bases and J dropped 0 bases, with 9 bases sitting between them. CDR3 DNA sequence: TGTGCCTGGAGATCAGACGGAGCCAAAAACATTCAGTACTTC. Translation: CAWRSDGAKNIQYF.